This T cell receptor (beta chain) was retrieved from a study of T-cell memory formation after mild COVID-19. Study-level information: The study found TCR clusters largely donor specific.

This CDR3 has 16 amino acids. Germline CDR1 MNHNY, CDR2 SVGAGI (reference sequence). V lost 2 bases to trimming and J lost 8 bases; unmatched junction nucleotides: 9. General study points: Clones that got smaller from day 15 to 85 had even CD4/CD8, while clones growing later tipped toward CD4+. Whether second-wave clones peaking at day 37 were SARS-CoV-2 specific went unconfirmed.

Sample barcodes and UMIs were carried by the TCR alpha and TCR beta cDNA libraries that 5'RACE generated with constant-segment primers. TCRdb passed the 5' RACE reads through MiXCR, listing each CDR3 protein once. The sample includes roughly 160,000 distinct CDR3 sequences, 9.5% to 13% of them seen just once. A note on this clonotype: Its target is not known.

The receptor comes from a man aged 18 to 35 who had mild COVID-19 (a few samples of this study predate the infection). Cell type and time point are not known. The rearrangement uses TRBV6-6 and TRBJ2-1; 10 bases map to TRBD2. The sequenced material came from PBMCs or a T cell subset sorted from them (not recorded which). The CDR3 DNA is TGTGCCAGCAGTTACGCCCCTAGCGGGGGTGGGGATGAGCAGTTCTTC. It yields the protein CASSYAPSGGGDEQFF.